This paragraph reports one T cell receptor (beta chain). Its antigen remains unknown. One entry per CDR3 protein, called by TCRdb with MiXCR from the RT-PCR reads. The sample shows just over 300,000 distinct CDR3 sequences, about 20% of them seen only once. The record originates from a study of response to subunit inactivated influenza vaccine. Study findings and constraints: The authors suggested that every seasonal influenza vaccination recruits few new T cells.

This clonotype was obtained from a man aged 50 to 69 who received an inactivated influenza vaccine. The input for sequencing was PBMCs from blood, taken 21 months after vaccination.

The chain's CDR3 is CASSPGRDVDYGYTF. The CDR3 DNA follows: TGTGCCAGCAGCCCGGGACGGGACGTGGACTATGGCTACACCTTC. The chain uses TRBV7-8 and TRBJ1-2, with a possible D match to TRBD1 (5 bases). Germline V CDR1 and CDR2: SGHVS, FQNEAQ. V shed 5 bases and J shed 3 bases, with 16 bases lying between them. This CDR3 has 15 amino acids.